This T cell receptor beta chain was recovered during a study of blood T cell repertoires in COVID-19. Cohort 3 donors counted as recovered after two negative PCRs, clearance, or resolved symptoms. Sequencing used immunoSEQ multiplex PCR; TCRdb keeps in-frame clones, though not all of them. Of 250,000 to 350,000 clones listed, 80% to 90% were seen once; the top ten hold around 4.5%. The germline V gene encodes CDR1 LNHDA and CDR2 SQIVND (reference sequence). The V and J ends lost 4 bases and 0 bases respectively, with 12 bases between them. CDR3 size: 15 residues. This receptor was taken from a woman aged 25 to 39 who had recovered from COVID-19. Material for sequencing was PBMCs or T cells enriched from blood (not recorded which). V and J are TRBV19 and TRBJ1-2; the D gene is possibly TRBD1 (5 bases). The CDR3 DNA sequence: TGTGCCAGTAGTAACTCAGGGCCAGCTAACTATGGCTACACCTTC. Translation gives CASSNSGPANYGYTF.